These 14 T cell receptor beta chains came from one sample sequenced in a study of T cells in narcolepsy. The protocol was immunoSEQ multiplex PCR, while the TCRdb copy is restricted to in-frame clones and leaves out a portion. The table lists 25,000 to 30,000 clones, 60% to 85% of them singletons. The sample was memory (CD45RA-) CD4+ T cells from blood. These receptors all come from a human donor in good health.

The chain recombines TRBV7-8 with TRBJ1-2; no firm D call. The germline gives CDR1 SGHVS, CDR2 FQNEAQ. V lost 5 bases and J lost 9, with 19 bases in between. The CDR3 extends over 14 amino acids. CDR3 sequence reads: CASSPSSGYGSYTF. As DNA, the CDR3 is TGTGCCAGCAGCCCCAGTTCGGGGTATGGAAGCTACACCTTC. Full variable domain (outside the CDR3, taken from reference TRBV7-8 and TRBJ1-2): GAGVSQSPRYKVAKRGQDVALRCDPISGHVSLFWYQQALGQGPEFLTYFQNEAQLDKSGLPSDRFFAERPEGSVSTLKIQRTQQEDSAVYLCASSPSSGYGSYTFGSGTRLTVV.

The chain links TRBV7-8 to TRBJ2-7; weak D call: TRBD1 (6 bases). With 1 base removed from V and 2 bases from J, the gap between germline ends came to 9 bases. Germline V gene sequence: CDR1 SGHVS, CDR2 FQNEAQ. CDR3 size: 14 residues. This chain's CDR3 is CASSLGGLPYEQYF. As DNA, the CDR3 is TGTGCCAGCAGCTTAGGGGGGCTTCCCTACGAGCAGTACTTC.

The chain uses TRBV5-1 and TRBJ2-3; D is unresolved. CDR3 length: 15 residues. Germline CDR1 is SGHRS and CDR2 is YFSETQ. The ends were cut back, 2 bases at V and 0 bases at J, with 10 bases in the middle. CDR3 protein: CASSFRGWSTDTQYF. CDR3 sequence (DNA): TGCGCCAGCAGCTTCCGAGGTTGGAGCACAGATACGCAGTATTTT.

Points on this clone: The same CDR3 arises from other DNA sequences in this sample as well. The CDR3 DNA sequence: TGTGCCAGCAGCTTAGAGCCAGGCCGGAACACCGGGGAGCTGTTTTTT. This sequence encodes CASSLEPGRNTGELFF. The chain recombines TRBV7-2 with TRBJ2-2; D unclear. This CDR3 is built from 16 residues. Trimming took off 1 base at V and 1 base at J, with 10 bases between the two ends. Germline V gene data show CDR1 as SGHTA and CDR2 as FQGNSA.

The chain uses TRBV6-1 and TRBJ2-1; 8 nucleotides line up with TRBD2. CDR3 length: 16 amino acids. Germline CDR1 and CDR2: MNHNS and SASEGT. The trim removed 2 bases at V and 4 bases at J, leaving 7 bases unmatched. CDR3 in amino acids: CASSESGGRRYNEQFF. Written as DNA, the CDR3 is TGTGCCAGCAGTGAATCGGGCGGGAGGAGGTACAATGAGCAGTTCTTC.

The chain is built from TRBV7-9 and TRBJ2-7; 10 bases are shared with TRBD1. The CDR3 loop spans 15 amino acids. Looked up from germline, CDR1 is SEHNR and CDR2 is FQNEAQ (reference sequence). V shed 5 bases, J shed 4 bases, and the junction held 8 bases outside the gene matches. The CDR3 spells CASSPGGQGLYEQYF. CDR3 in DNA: TGTGCCAGCAGCCCTGGGGGACAGGGGTTATACGAGCAGTACTTC.

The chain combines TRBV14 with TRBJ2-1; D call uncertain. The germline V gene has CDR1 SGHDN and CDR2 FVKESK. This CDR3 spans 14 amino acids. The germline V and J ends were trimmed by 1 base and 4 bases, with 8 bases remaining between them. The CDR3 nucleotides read TGTGCCAGCAGCCAAGGAGGTTGGTACAATGAGCAGTTCTTC. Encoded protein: CASSQGGWYNEQFF.

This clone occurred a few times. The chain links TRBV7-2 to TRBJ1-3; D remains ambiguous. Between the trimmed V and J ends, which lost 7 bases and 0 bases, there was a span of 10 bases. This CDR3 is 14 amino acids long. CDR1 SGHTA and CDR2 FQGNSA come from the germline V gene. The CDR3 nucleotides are TGTGCCAGCACCCCATCTGCCTCTGGAAACACCATATATTTT. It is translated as CASTPSASGNTIYF. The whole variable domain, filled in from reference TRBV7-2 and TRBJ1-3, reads GAGVSQSPSNKVTEKGKDVELRCDPISGHTALYWYRQSLGQGLEFLIYFQGNSAPDKSGLPSDRFSAERTGGSVSTLTIQRTQQEDSAVYLCASTPSASGNTIYFGEGSWLTVV.

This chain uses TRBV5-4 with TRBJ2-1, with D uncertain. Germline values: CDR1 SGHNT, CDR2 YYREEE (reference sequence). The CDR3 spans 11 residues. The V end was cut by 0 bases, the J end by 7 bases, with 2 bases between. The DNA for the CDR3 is TGTGCCAGCAGCTTGGCAAATGAGCAGTTCTTC. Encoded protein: CASSLANEQFF.

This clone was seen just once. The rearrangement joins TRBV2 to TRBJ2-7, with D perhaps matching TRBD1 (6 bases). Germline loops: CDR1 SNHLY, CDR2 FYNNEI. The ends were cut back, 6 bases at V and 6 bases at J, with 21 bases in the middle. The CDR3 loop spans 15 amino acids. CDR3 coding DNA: TGTGCCAGCAGGAAACCGGGACACAAGATTAGCGAGCAGTACTTC. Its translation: CASRKPGHKISEQYF.

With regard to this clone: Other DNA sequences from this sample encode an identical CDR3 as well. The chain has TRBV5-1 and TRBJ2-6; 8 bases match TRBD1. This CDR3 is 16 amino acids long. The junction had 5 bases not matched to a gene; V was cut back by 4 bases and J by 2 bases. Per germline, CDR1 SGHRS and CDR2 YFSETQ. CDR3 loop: CASSPGQEAGANVLTF. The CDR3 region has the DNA TGCGCCAGCAGCCCGGGACAGGAGGCTGGGGCCAACGTCCTGACTTTC.

CDR3 residues: CASRNPQAFGGYTF. The CDR3 coding sequence is TGTGCCAGCCGAAACCCCCAGGCCTTTGGCGGCTACACCTTC. J is TRBJ1-2 and V is TRBV6-5, with D unresolved. This CDR3 region has 14 residues. The V end lost 8 bases, the J end lost 8 bases, and 21 bases lay between the germline ends. Germline values: CDR1 MNHEY, CDR2 SVGAGI.

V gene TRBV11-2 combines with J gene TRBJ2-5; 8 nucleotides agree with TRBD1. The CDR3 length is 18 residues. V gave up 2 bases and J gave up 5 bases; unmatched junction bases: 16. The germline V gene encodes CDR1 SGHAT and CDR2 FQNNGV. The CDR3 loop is CASSLNPSSDRAWETQYF. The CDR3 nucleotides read TGTGCCAGCAGCTTAAACCCCTCCTCGGACAGGGCGTGGGAGACCCAGTACTTC.

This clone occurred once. The CDR3 spells CASSIGTPGGEAFF. The CDR3 DNA reads TGTGCCAGCAGTATAGGGACGCCGGGGGGTGAAGCTTTCTTT. The chain is built from TRBV2 and TRBJ1-1, with D perhaps TRBD1 (5 bases). Germline CDR1 is SNHLY and CDR2 is FYNNEI. With 5 bases removed from V and 7 bases from J, the gap between germline ends came to 17 bases. The CDR3 covers 14 residues.